These 2 T cell receptor beta chains came from one sample sequenced in a study of OX40 agonist ivuxolimab in advanced cancers. Assay: immunoSEQ multiplex PCR; the TCRdb copy retains only in-frame clones and omits some. The sample yields roughly 100,000 clones, around four fifths seen once. This material consisted of CD4+ or CD8+ T cells sorted from blood, taken in a trial of the OX40 agonist ivuxolimab. These receptors came from an adult with an advanced solid tumor such as melanoma, head and neck, liver or kidney cancer.

The CDR3 sequence is CASSTSNQPQHF. In DNA form, the CDR3 reads TGTGCCAGCAGTACCAGCAATCAGCCCCAGCATTTT. The V call is TRBV6-6, the J call TRBJ1-5; D gene unclear. Trimming removed 5 bases at V and 1 base at J, with 3 bases between. Germline V CDR1 and CDR2: MNHNY, SVGAGI (reference sequence). The CDR3 runs 12 residues.

This chain links TRBV19 with TRBJ1-5; a possible D gene is TRBD1 (6 bases). The CDR3 is 16 amino acids. Per the germline V gene, CDR1 is LNHDA and CDR2 is SQIVND (reference sequence). V lost 3 bases and J 0 bases, leaving 12 bases between the germline ends. CDR3 residues: CASSMRAGVSNQPQHF. The CDR3 DNA sequence: TGTGCCAGTAGTATGAGGGCAGGGGTTAGCAATCAGCCCCAGCATTTT.